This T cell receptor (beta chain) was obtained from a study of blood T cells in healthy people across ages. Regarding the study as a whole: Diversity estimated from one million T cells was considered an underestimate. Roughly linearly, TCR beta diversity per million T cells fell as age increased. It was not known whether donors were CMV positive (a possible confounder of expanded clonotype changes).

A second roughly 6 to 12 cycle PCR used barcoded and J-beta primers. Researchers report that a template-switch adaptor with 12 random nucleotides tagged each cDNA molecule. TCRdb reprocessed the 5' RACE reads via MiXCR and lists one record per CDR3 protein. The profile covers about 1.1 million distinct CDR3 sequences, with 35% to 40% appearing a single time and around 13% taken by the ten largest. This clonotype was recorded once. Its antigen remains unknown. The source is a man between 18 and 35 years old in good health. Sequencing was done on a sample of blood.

CDR3 bases: TGTGCCAGCAGCTTAACAGTGAGCACTGAAGCTTTCTTT. Its translation: CASSLTVSTEAFF. V usage is TRBV7-3 and J usage is TRBJ1-1; no firm D call. V lost 0 bases to trimming and J lost 4 bases, with 6 bases between them. The CDR3 consists of 13 residues. The germline CDR1 and CDR2 sequences are SGHTA and FQGTGA.